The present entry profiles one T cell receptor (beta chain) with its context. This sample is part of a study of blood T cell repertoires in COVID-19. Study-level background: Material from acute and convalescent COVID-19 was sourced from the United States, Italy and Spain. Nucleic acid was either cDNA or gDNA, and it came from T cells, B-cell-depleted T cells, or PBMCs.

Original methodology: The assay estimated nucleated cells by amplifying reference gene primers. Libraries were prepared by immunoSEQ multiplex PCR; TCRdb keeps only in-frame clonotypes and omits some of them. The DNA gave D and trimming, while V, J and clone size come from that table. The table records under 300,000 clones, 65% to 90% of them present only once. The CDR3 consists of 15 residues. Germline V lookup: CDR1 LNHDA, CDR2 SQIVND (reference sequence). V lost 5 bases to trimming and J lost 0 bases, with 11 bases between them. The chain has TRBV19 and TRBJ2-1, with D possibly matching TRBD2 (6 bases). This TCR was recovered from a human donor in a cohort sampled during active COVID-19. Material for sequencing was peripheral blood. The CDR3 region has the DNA TGTGCCAGTAGTTGGGACTCGCTCTCCTACAATGAGCAGTTCTTC. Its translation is CASSWDSLSYNEQFF.